Each of the 14 T cell receptor beta chains below was sequenced from the same sample in a study of neurological immune-mediated disorders. MiXCR, run by TCRdb on the 5' RACE reads, gives a single entry per CDR3 protein. The table has tens of thousands of distinct CDR3 sequences, about 13% seen once. The sequenced material came from PBMCs. All receptors derive from a woman aged 60 to 75 with HTLV-1-associated myelopathy (HAM/TSP).

This clonotype has at least ten counts. The chain is built from TRBV9 and TRBJ2-7, with 7 bases aligning to TRBD1. Germline-derived CDR1 and CDR2 are SGDLS and YYNGEE. V shed 3 bases and J 0 bases; nucleotides not matched to a gene: 9. The CDR3 sequence is 16 residues long. CDR3 sequence: CASSAHLTGSSYEQYF. The CDR3 DNA follows: TGTGCCAGCAGCGCCCACCTGACAGGGAGCTCCTACGAGCAGTACTTC. Complete variable domain (other parts from reference TRBV9 and TRBJ2-7): DSGVTQTPKHLITATGQRVTLRCSPRSGDLSVYWYQQSLDQGLQFLIQYYNGEERAKGNILERFSAQQFPDLHSELNLSSLELGDSALYFCASSAHLTGSSYEQYFGPGTRLTVT.

CDR3: CSARDSQGNNEQFF. CDR3 sequence (DNA): TGCAGTGCTAGAGATTCCCAGGGCAACAATGAGCAGTTCTTC. The chain is built from TRBV20-1 and TRBJ2-1; D might be TRBD1 (5 bases). V gave up 0 bases and J gave up 5 bases, with 11 bases separating them. Per germline, CDR1 DFQATT and CDR2 SNEGSKA (reference sequence). The CDR3 covers 14 residues.

V and J are TRBV7-9 and TRBJ1-2; 8 positions match TRBD1. Trimming removed 7 bases from V and 6 bases from J; junction bases left unmatched: 7. Germline CDR1 reads SEHNR; CDR2 reads FQNEAQ (reference sequence). The CDR3 has 13 residues. The DNA for the CDR3 is TGTGCCAGCAAGGAGGACAGGGCGGATGGCTACACCTTC. As protein: CASKEDRADGYTF.

This clonotype was counted ten times or more. The J gene is TRBJ2-7, the V gene TRBV20-1, with 8 bases fitting TRBD2. V shed 5 bases and J 3 bases; nucleotides not matched to a gene: 6. The CDR3 is 13 residues long. Germline CDR1 is DFQATT and CDR2 is SNEGSKA (reference sequence). DNA of the CDR3: TGCAGTGCTGGGGGACTAGATTTCTACGAGCAGTACTTC. Amino acid sequence: CSAGGLDFYEQYF.

Details on this clonotype: Given a much more abundant clone one base away, this may be a read error. The chain joins TRBV10-3 to TRBJ2-1; unclear D gene. This CDR3 is 12 amino acids long. The germline gives CDR1 ENHRY, CDR2 SYGVKD. Trimming removed 7 bases at V and 10 bases at J, with 14 bases between. DNA for the CDR3: TGTGCCATCATCTCCGGCGAGGAGGAGCAGTTCTTC. Translation gives CAIISGEEEQFF.

The chain has TRBV19 and TRBJ2-2; 12 positions match TRBD1. Losses at the gene ends were 4 bases for V and 9 bases for J; bases not matched to a gene: 6. This CDR3 has 15 residues. Germline CDR1 reads LNHDA; CDR2 reads SQIVND (reference sequence). The CDR3 nucleotides are TGTGCCAGTAGTAAGGGGACAGGGGGCCCAAGGGAGCTGTTTTTT. Translating it yields CASSKGTGGPRELFF.

At least ten counts were recorded for this clonotype. The rearrangement joins TRBV14 to TRBJ1-1; D might be TRBD1 (6 bases). In germline, CDR1 is SGHDN, CDR2 FVKESK. The CDR3 consists of 13 residues. The V end was cut by 4 bases, the J end by 3 bases, with 9 bases between. This CDR3 reads CASSLYRDTEAFF. CDR3 in DNA: TGTGCCAGCAGCCTATACAGGGACACTGAAGCTTTCTTT.

This clonotype was observed at least ten times. The gene calls are TRBV3-1 and TRBJ1-1; TRBD1 matches at 8 bases. This CDR3 spans 13 amino acids. With V trimmed by 3 bases and J by 3 bases, 0 bases remained unmatched. CDR1 and CDR2 (germline): LGHDT, YNNKEL (reference sequence). CDR3 DNA sequence: TGTGCCAGCAGCCAGGACAGGGACACTGAAGCTTTCTTT. This encodes CASSQDRDTEAFF.

Ten or more counts support this clonotype. The rearrangement joins TRBV20-1 to TRBJ1-2; D may be TRBD1 (5 bases). The germline V and J ends were trimmed by 5 bases and 5 bases, with 15 bases remaining between them. The CDR3 runs 13 residues. Germline V CDR1 and CDR2: DFQATT, SNEGSKA (reference sequence). The CDR3 sequence is CSADPKQAYGYTF. The CDR3 nucleotides read TGCAGTGCTGACCCGAAACAGGCTTATGGCTACACCTTC.

About this clonotype: A read error may account for a junction end that differs from germline. The chain uses TRBV5-1 and TRBJ2-1; D is possibly TRBD2 (6 bases). Germline loops: CDR1 SGHRS, CDR2 YFSETQ. The CDR3 covers 16 residues. The CDR3 coding sequence is TGCGCCAGCAGCCCGAGGGTAGCGGCCGAGTACAATGAGCAGTTCTTT. It specifies CASSPRVAAEYNEQFF.

This clonotype was seen repeatedly, ten times or more. The chain combines TRBV18 with TRBJ2-5, with no clear D. The germline V gene has CDR1 KGHSH and CDR2 LQKENI. V was clipped by 2 bases and J by 9 bases, with 22 bases between them. CDR3 length: 16 residues. The CDR3: CASSPSPGGEANPQYF. The CDR3 DNA is TGTGCCAGCTCACCAAGCCCGGGCGGCGAGGCCAATCCCCAGTACTTC.

This clonotype has at least ten counts. The chain links TRBV20-1 to TRBJ2-2, with TRBD1 matching 10 bases. The CDR3 sequence is 14 residues long. CDR1 is DFQATT and CDR2 is SNEGSKA in the germline V gene (reference sequence). J gave up 7 bases and V 5 bases, and 7 bases lay outside the gene matches. CDR3 loop: CSALGQGNIGELFF. The CDR3 nucleotides read TGCAGTGCTTTGGGACAGGGGAATATCGGGGAGCTGTTTTTT.

This clonotype was found many times. This sequence joins TRBV6-6 and TRBJ2-1, with TRBD1 as a possible D gene (5 bases). Germline V gene sequence: CDR1 MNHNY, CDR2 SVGAGI (reference sequence). The V end lost 0 bases, the J end lost 0 bases, and 18 bases lay between the germline ends. The CDR3 covers 19 residues. The DNA for the CDR3 is TGTGCCAGCAGTTACTCGAAGGGGCAGGGTCGAATCTCCTACAATGAGCAGTTCTTC. Translated, it gives CASSYSKGQGRISYNEQFF.

This clonotype appeared many times. The V and J genes are TRBV7-2 and TRBJ2-3; 7 positions match TRBD2. Trimming cost V 1 base and J 8 bases; bases outside gene matches: 6. CDR1 is SGHTA, CDR2 FQGNSA, per germline. CDR3 length equals 14 residues. CDR3 sequence reads: CASSLGGLGATQYF. The DNA of the CDR3 is TGTGCCAGCAGCTTAGGTGGACTAGGGGCTACGCAGTATTTT.